Sequencing of this TCR beta chain was carried out in a study of blood T cell repertoires in COVID-19. Across the whole study: Material from acute and convalescent COVID-19 was sourced from the United States, Italy and Spain. Nucleic acid was either cDNA or gDNA, and it came from T cells, B-cell-depleted T cells, or PBMCs.

Original handling: It was from reference gene primer amplification that nucleated cell counts were estimated. The protocol was immunoSEQ multiplex PCR, while the TCRdb copy is restricted to in-frame clones and leaves out a portion. The V and J calls and clone size are taken from that table; D and trimming were inferred from the DNA. The data contain about 200,000 clones, more than 65% of them singletons. CDR3 size: 15 residues. V was pared by 1 base and J by 5 bases, with 11 bases between. Germline V gives CDR1 LGHDT, CDR2 YNNKEL (reference sequence). The origin of this receptor is a woman aged 80 or over with acute or convalescent COVID-19. The chain recombines TRBV3-1 (or the pseudogene TRBV3-2) with TRBJ2-2; D might be TRBD1 (6 bases). Source material: peripheral blood. The CDR3 loop reads CASSQGGGRTGELFF. The CDR3 nucleotides read TGTGCCAGCAGCCAAGGAGGGGGAAGGACCGGGGAGCTGTTTTTT.